These 14 T cell receptor beta chains share one sample of origin, sequenced in a study of cytomegalovirus exposure and HLA in healthy donors (dated by TCRdb to about 2017). Library preparation employed the immunoSEQ multiplex PCR assay. For the multiplex PCR, a mixture combining 60 forward primers for TCR Vbeta segments and 13 reverse primers for TCR Jbeta segments was used. TCRdb took over this immuneACCESS table, retaining in-frame rearrangements with V and J assigned. Such tables are incomplete; in checked studies, under half of the missing clones stem from an unresolved V gene, and the remainder is unexplained. This sample gives under 200,000 clones in total; approximately 65% of them show up just once. The ten most abundant clones make up around 3.2% of the sample. The sequencing input was PBMCs. These receptors originate from a man aged 35 to 55 in good health and CMV-seronegative.

The chain couples TRBV7-2 to TRBJ2-4; 10 positions agree with TRBD1. This CDR3 is built from 14 residues. The J segment lost 6 bases and the V segment lost 4 bases, leaving 3 bases of the junction unmatched. Germline CDR1 SGHTA, CDR2 FQGNSA. The CDR3 DNA follows: TGTGCCAGCAGCTCCGGACAGGGGGGAAACATTCAGTACTTC. Its translation is CASSSGQGGNIQYF.

V usage is TRBV7-2 and J usage is TRBJ2-5; 7 bases agree with TRBD1. The CDR3 runs to 16 residues. The V segment lost 5 bases and the J segment 2 bases; nucleotides outside the gene matches: 11. Looked up from germline, CDR1 is SGHTA and CDR2 is FQGNSA. The CDR3 is CASSRQGRGPQETQYF. DNA for the CDR3: TGTGCCAGCAGCCGACAGGGTAGGGGCCCTCAAGAGACCCAGTACTTC.

Details on this clone: Relative to the germline gene, one junction end is altered; a read error may explain this. The gene calls are TRBV6-5 and TRBJ2-1, with 7 bases that match TRBD1. The germline V gene has CDR1 MNHEY and CDR2 SVGAGI. The CDR3 has 15 amino acids. The DNA of the CDR3 is TGTGCCGGCAGTCGCACAGGGGTCCCCTACAATGAGCAGTTCTTC. It encodes CAGSRTGVPYNEQFF.

The chain has TRBV25-1 and TRBJ1-1, with 7 positions matching TRBD1. This CDR3 has 16 amino acids. The V and J ends lost 3 bases and 3 bases, in that order; junction bases with no gene match: 10. The germline V gene encodes CDR1 MGHDK and CDR2 SYGVNS. The CDR3 spells CASSDPDQGGYTEAFF. The CDR3 region has the DNA TGTGCCAGCAGTGACCCAGATCAGGGGGGATACACTGAAGCTTTCTTT.

The rearrangement uses TRBV2 and TRBJ1-6; 10 bases line up with TRBD1. Germline V gives CDR1 SNHLY, CDR2 FYNNEI. The junction had 6 bases not matched to a gene; V was cut back by 6 bases and J by 7 bases. The CDR3 has 15 residues. This chain's CDR3 is CASREPGQGNSPLHF. The CDR3 DNA sequence: TGTGCCAGCAGGGAACCGGGACAGGGGAATTCACCCCTCCACTTT. Full variable domain (rest looked up from reference TRBV2 and TRBJ1-6): EPEVTQTPSHQVTQMGQEVILRCVPISNHLYFYWYRQILGQKVEFLVSFYNNEISEKSEIFDDQFSVERPDGSNFTLKIRSTKLEDSAMYFCASREPGQGNSPLHFGNGTRLTVT.

The V call is TRBV6-1, the J call TRBJ2-7; perhaps TRBD2 as D (5 bases). Trimming removed 0 bases at V and 8 bases at J, with 11 bases between. The CDR3 length is 13 residues. The germline V gene has CDR1 MNHNS and CDR2 SASEGT. CDR3 DNA sequence: TGTGCCAGCAGTGAAGCATTGGCGGGCCAGCAGTACTTC. Its protein product is CASSEALAGQQYF.

This clone was counted between two and nine times. The chain employs TRBV4-2 and TRBJ2-5, with TRBD2 identical over 8 bases. Germline values: CDR1 LGHNA, CDR2 YNFKEQ. After removal of 0 bases from V and 5 bases from J, the junction contained 5 bases not matched to a gene. This CDR3 region has 15 residues. CDR3 in DNA: TGTGCCAGCAGCCAAGAACGGGGGGGCCAGGAGACCCAGTACTTC. Its protein is CASSQERGGQETQYF.

V is TRBV14 and J is TRBJ2-5, with 9 bases fitting TRBD2. This CDR3 has 17 amino acids. Germline loops: CDR1 SGHDN, CDR2 FVKESK. V lost 0 bases and J lost 5; bases outside the gene matches: 10. Here the CDR3 DNA reads TGTGCCAGCAGCCAAGAAACCCGGCCTAGCGGGGCTGAGACCCAGTACTTC. It yields the protein CASSQETRPSGAETQYF.

This clone has more than one count but fewer than ten. This chain uses TRBV25-1 with TRBJ1-4; no reliable D call. The V gene lost 1 base and the J gene lost 8 bases, with 11 bases spanning the gap. Germline V CDR1 and CDR2: MGHDK, SYGVNS. The CDR3 is 14 amino acids. The CDR3 sequence: CASSEFGFEEKLFF. The CDR3 nucleotides read TGTGCCAGCAGTGAATTCGGGTTCGAAGAAAAACTGTTTTTT.

The chain carries TRBV19 and TRBJ1-2; 8 bases fit TRBD1. This CDR3 is built from 15 residues. V dropped 5 bases and J dropped 3; count of bases not matched to a gene: 8. CDR1 and CDR2 (germline): LNHDA, SQIVND (reference sequence). The CDR3 is CASSPDRGRDYGYTF. The CDR3 DNA is TGTGCCAGTAGTCCAGACAGGGGACGGGACTATGGCTACACCTTC.

The gene calls are TRBV7-3 and TRBJ2-5; TRBD2 matches 9 bases. The CDR3 totals 15 residues. V was clipped by 4 bases and J by 2 bases; unmatched bases: 5. CDR1 is SGHTA, CDR2 FQGTGA, per germline. Here the CDR3 reads CASSSSGTPQETQYF. The CDR3 DNA sequence: TGTGCCAGCAGCTCTAGCGGGACTCCTCAAGAGACCCAGTACTTC.

This clone has a handful of counts. The rearrangement uses TRBV6-1 and TRBJ1-2, with 10 bases identical to TRBD1. The CDR3 runs 15 residues. V gave up 3 bases and J gave up 2 bases; unmatched junction bases: 3. Per the germline V gene, CDR1 is MNHNS and CDR2 is SASEGT. CDR3 loop: CASSERTGGNYGYTF. The CDR3 DNA reads TGTGCCAGCAGTGAGAGGACAGGGGGGAACTATGGCTACACCTTC.

The chain employs TRBV4-1 and TRBJ2-3; TRBD2 matches at 13 bases. CDR1 and CDR2 from the germline V gene are MGHRA and YSYEKL. V was pared by 0 bases and J by 3 bases, with 3 bases of the junction left unmatched. CDR3 length equals 17 residues. The CDR3 sequence is CASSQERTSGSTDTQYF. CDR3 sequence (DNA): TGCGCCAGCAGCCAAGAGCGGACTAGCGGGAGTACAGATACGCAGTATTTT.

V usage is TRBV21-1 and J usage is TRBJ2-5; TRBD2 was called by the table and not checked on the DNA. TRBV21-1 is recorded as a pseudogene. The CDR3 sequence is 13 residues long. CDR3 sequence (DNA): TGTGCCAGCCCAATTTTATACTGGGAGACCCAGTACTTC. It encodes CASPILYWETQYF.